The 29 T cell receptor beta chains below were found in one sample sequenced in a study of PD-1 blockade in classical Hodgkin lymphoma. Repertoires were generated with immunoSEQ multiplex PCR, while TCRdb's copy carries only in-frame clones and drops some. The sample consists of tens of thousands of clones, more than 80% of them appearing once. Time point: cycle 4 day 1 (C4D1), after five to seven weeks of nivolumab. With no exception, relapse followed autologous stem cell transplantation in all patients, and brentuximab vedotin exposure varied. Magnetic negative selection purified CD4+ T cells from thawed PBMCs. The starting material was CD4+ T cells from blood, obtained before the fourth cycle of nivolumab. The receptors originated from a human donor with classical Hodgkin lymphoma.

CDR3 coding DNA: TGTGCCAGCGTCCCGGGACAGGGAACAACTAATGAAAAACTGTTTTTT. Residues: CASVPGQGTTNEKLFF. V usage is TRBV2 and J usage is TRBJ1-4, with 9 bases lining up with TRBD1. Germline CDR1 SNHLY, CDR2 FYNNEI. After removal of 8 bases from V and 0 bases from J, the junction contained 7 bases not matched to a gene. This CDR3 has 16 residues. The variable domain in full, with the rest retrieved from reference TRBV2 and TRBJ1-4, is EPEVTQTPSHQVTQMGQEVILRCVPISNHLYFYWYRQILGQKVEFLVSFYNNEISEKSEIFDDQFSVERPDGSNFTLKIRSTKLEDSAMYFCASVPGQGTTNEKLFFGSGTQLSVL.

The chain joins TRBV30 to TRBJ1-2; TRBD1 matches at 9 bases. Per germline, CDR1 GTSNPN and CDR2 SVGIG (reference sequence). The CDR3 has 13 residues. V lost 2 bases, J lost 7 bases, and 5 bases stayed unmatched. The CDR3 DNA is TGTGCCTGGAGTACCGGGACAGGGACTGGCTACACCTTC. Encoded protein: CAWSTGTGTGYTF.

V is TRBV7-6 and J is TRBJ2-4; 10 bases fit TRBD1. Losses at the gene ends were 5 bases for V and 7 bases for J; bases not matched to a gene: 2. The germline V gene encodes CDR1 SGHVS and CDR2 FNYEAQ. The CDR3 spans 13 residues. The CDR3 coding sequence is TGTGCCAGCAGCCAGGGACAGGGGAACATTCAGTACTTC. This gives the protein CASSQGQGNIQYF.

This chain connects TRBV29-1 to TRBJ2-5; TRBD2 matches 7 bases. The end of the DNA fits TRBJ2-7 better, so the J call may be wrong. This CDR3 is built from 12 residues. Germline V lookup: CDR1 SQVTM, CDR2 ANQGSEA. The CDR3 here is CSAGREFNEQYF. CDR3 nucleotide sequence: TGCAGCGCCGGGCGGGAGTTCAACGAGCAGTACTTC.

The chain recombines TRBV10-3 with TRBJ1-4; D ambiguous. Germline V lookup: CDR1 ENHRY, CDR2 SYGVKD. The CDR3 is 15 residues long. V was trimmed by 3 bases and J by 8 bases, leaving 16 bases between them. CDR3 nucleotide sequence: TGTGCCATCAGTGATGGGGTCGCGGTTAGGGAAAAACTGTTTTTT. This sequence encodes CAISDGVAVREKLFF.

V is TRBV6-5 and J is TRBJ1-2; D is unresolved. Per germline, CDR1 MNHEY and CDR2 SVGAGI. The CDR3 loop spans 11 amino acids. V was shortened by 6 bases and J by 9 bases, with 11 bases between the two germline ends. The CDR3 loop reads CASSRGGSYTF. CDR3 in DNA: TGTGCCAGCAGCAGAGGTGGAAGCTACACCTTC.

A single count supports this clone. The rearrangement joins TRBV6-6 to TRBJ1-4; D is possibly TRBD1 (6 bases). The V end was cut by 0 bases, the J end by 5 bases, with 7 bases between. The CDR3 is 14 residues long. Germline CDR1 and CDR2: MNHNY and SVGAGI (reference sequence). CDR3 protein: CASSYSRGNEKLFF. The CDR3 DNA reads TGTGCCAGCAGTTACTCGAGGGGGAATGAAAAACTGTTTTTT.

V and J are TRBV19 and TRBJ2-7; either TRBD1 or TRBD2 may supply D (5 bases each). Germline V gene sequence: CDR1 LNHDA, CDR2 SQIVND (reference sequence). V shed 4 bases and J shed 4 bases, with 17 bases lying between them. The CDR3 has 15 amino acids. CDR3 loop: CASSNRGVHRYEQYF. In nucleotides, the CDR3 is TGTGCCAGTAGTAACCGAGGGGTACACCGTTACGAGCAGTACTTC.

The chain is built from TRBV19 and TRBJ1-3, with D tentatively TRBD1 (6 bases). V was cut by 6 bases and J by 0 bases, with 18 bases left in between. Germline lookup yields CDR1 LNHDA and CDR2 SQIVND (reference sequence). This CDR3 has 17 residues. The CDR3 loop is CASSSLNRARSGNTIYF. The CDR3 coding sequence is TGTGCCAGTAGCTCACTTAACAGGGCACGCTCTGGAAACACCATATATTTT.

This clone came up once. Written as DNA, the CDR3 is TGTGCCTGGAATGGTTCCCCGGGACAGGCTTCTCAGGTCTATGGCTACACCTTC. This translates into CAWNGSPGQASQVYGYTF. The J gene is TRBJ1-2, the V gene TRBV30; the match to TRBD1 covers 8 bases. Germline-derived CDR1 and CDR2 are GTSNPN and SVGIG (reference sequence). This CDR3 contains 18 residues. J was trimmed by 4 bases and V by 4 bases; bases with no gene match: 20.

The CDR3 protein is CATSPQKGDFPPGTQYF. CDR3 nucleotide sequence: TGTGCCACCAGCCCACAAAAGGGGGACTTCCCGCCGGGGACCCAGTACTTC. The chain couples TRBV15 to TRBJ2-5; D tentatively fits TRBD1 or TRBD2 (6 bases each). CDR3 size: 17 residues. With 5 bases removed from V and 7 bases from J, the gap between germline ends came to 26 bases. CDR1 is LNHNV, CDR2 YYDKDF, per germline (reference sequence).

This sequence joins TRBV6-1 and TRBJ1-5; 8 bases line up with TRBD1. The V gene end was trimmed by 2 bases and the J gene end by 2 bases; junction bases not matched to a gene: 2. Germline V CDR1 and CDR2: MNHNS, SASEGT. This CDR3 region has 15 residues. For the CDR3, the DNA is TGTGCCAGCAGTGAACAGGGGGCTGGCAATCAGCCCCAGCATTTT. It yields the protein CASSEQGAGNQPQHF.

Notes on this clone: Other DNA sequences in this specimen translate into the identical CDR3. As DNA, the CDR3 is TGTGCCTGGAGTCCCGGACTAGCGGGAGTCGGGGAGCAGTTCTTC. It codes for CAWSPGLAGVGEQFF. The chain employs TRBV30 and TRBJ2-1; TRBD2 matches 13 bases. CDR3 size: 15 residues. J gave up 10 bases and V 2 bases, and 8 bases lay outside the gene matches. Looked up from germline, CDR1 is GTSNPN and CDR2 is SVGIG (reference sequence).

V gene TRBV28 combines with J gene TRBJ1-1; no clear D gene. Germline V gene data show CDR1 as MDHEN and CDR2 as SYDVKM. CDR3 length: 14 amino acids. The V end lost 9 bases, the J end lost 4 bases, and 18 bases lay between the germline ends. The CDR3 region is CASPPGMGSTEAFF. In DNA form, the CDR3 reads TGTGCCAGTCCCCCTGGAATGGGAAGCACTGAAGCTTTCTTT.

V usage is TRBV19 and J usage is TRBJ2-7, with 7 bases aligning to TRBD1. The germline V gene has CDR1 LNHDA and CDR2 SQIVND (reference sequence). The trim removed 5 bases at V and 4 bases at J, leaving 11 bases unmatched. The CDR3 has 15 residues. CDR3 DNA: TGTGCCAGTAGTGAAAGGACAGGCCTGAATTACGAGCAGTACTTC. This codes for CASSERTGLNYEQYF.

CDR3 DNA sequence: TGTGCCAGCAGTGAAGGGTACAGGGAAGGCACTGAAGCTTTCTTT. It specifies CASSEGYREGTEAFF. The V call is TRBV2, the J call TRBJ1-1; TRBD1 is a possible D gene (6 bases). The V gene's germline CDR1 is SNHLY and CDR2 FYNNEI. V lost 1 base and J lost 4, with 13 bases in between. There are 15 residues in the CDR3.

V and J are TRBV18 and TRBJ1-2; tentatively, D is TRBD1 (5 bases). V lost 3 bases to trimming and J lost 1 base, with 9 bases between them. Germline V gene data show CDR1 as KGHSH and CDR2 as LQKENI. This CDR3 spans 14 amino acids. The CDR3 nucleotides are TGTGCCAGCTCACCCCGGGACGGTAACTATGGCTACACCTTC. Protein product: CASSPRDGNYGYTF.

The V and J genes are TRBV7-2 and TRBJ2-1; 8 bases line up with TRBD1. The CDR3 is 16 residues long. The germline CDR1 and CDR2 sequences are SGHTA and FQGNSA. Trimming at V came to 1 base and at J to 7 bases, leaving 9 bases not matched to a gene. CDR3 sequence reads: CASSLVPGGEVNEQFF. CDR3 DNA: TGTGCCAGCAGCTTAGTACCAGGGGGCGAGGTTAATGAGCAGTTCTTC.

This chain uses TRBV4-2 with TRBJ2-1; D is possibly TRBD1 (6 bases). Germline V CDR1 and CDR2: LGHNA, YNFKEQ. Trimming removed 0 bases from V and 6 bases from J, with 21 bases in between. The CDR3 runs 18 residues. CDR3 sequence (DNA): TGTGCCAGCAGCCAAGATGGGGGCCATCAAGGACAAGCCAATGAGCAGTTCTTC. This gives the protein CASSQDGGHQGQANEQFF.

In this sample, this clone turned up once. This rearrangement joins TRBV5-1 to TRBJ2-5; 8 bases fit TRBD1. J lost 5 bases, V lost 0 bases, and 6 bases had no gene match. CDR1 and CDR2 (germline): SGHRS, YFSETQ. CDR3 size: 15 residues. CDR3 protein: CASSLGGRGHETQYF. The CDR3 bases are TGCGCCAGCAGCTTGGGTGGCAGGGGGCACGAGACCCAGTACTTC.

This clone was seen a handful of times. The chain uses TRBV28 and TRBJ1-2; D remains ambiguous. The V and J ends lost 8 bases and 5 bases respectively, with 15 bases between them. The CDR3 is made up of 13 amino acids. Germline V CDR1 and CDR2: MDHEN, SYDVKM. In DNA, the CDR3 is TGTGCCAGCTCCATTTTGATCGGATATGGCTACACCTTC. Protein product: CASSILIGYGYTF.

This clone was detected only a few times. The chain is built from TRBV5-1 and TRBJ2-7, with D perhaps matching TRBD2 (5 bases). CDR3 length equals 13 residues. Germline CDR1 is SGHRS and CDR2 is YFSETQ. Trimming pared 4 bases from V and 2 bases from J, leaving 10 bases between. The CDR3, as DNA: TGCGCCAGCAGCGTGCACGGGACCTACGAGCAGTACTTC. It is translated as CASSVHGTYEQYF.

Here the CDR3 reads CASSQGAANEKLFF. CDR3 nucleotides: TGTGCCAGCTCGCAGGGGGCTGCTAATGAAAAACTGTTTTTT. The V and J genes are TRBV18 and TRBJ1-4, with TRBD1 matching over 8 bases. The germline V gene encodes CDR1 KGHSH and CDR2 LQKENI. The CDR3 spans 14 residues. After removal of 6 bases from V and 3 bases from J, the junction contained 3 bases not matched to a gene. Using reference TRBV18 and TRBJ1-4 for the parts outside the CDR3, the full variable domain is NAGVMQNPRHLVRRRGQEARLRCSPMKGHSHVYWYRQLPEEGLKFMVYLQKENIIDESGMPKERFSAEFPKEGPSILRIQQVVRGDSAAYFCASSQGAANEKLFFGSGTQLSVL.

In this sample, this clone turned up a few times. V usage is TRBV27 and J usage is TRBJ1-5; the D gene is possibly TRBD1 (6 bases). The germline V and J ends were trimmed by 6 bases and 6 bases, with 18 bases remaining between them. The germline V gene has CDR1 MNHEY and CDR2 SMNVEV (reference sequence). The CDR3 totals 15 residues. For the CDR3, the DNA is TGTGCCAGCAGGATCGCCCGGGACATAAGTCAGCCCCAGCATTTT. Its translation: CASRIARDISQPQHF.

V is TRBV19 and J is TRBJ1-2; D not certain. Germline V lookup: CDR1 LNHDA, CDR2 SQIVND (reference sequence). V lost 4 bases and J 6 bases, leaving 21 bases between the germline ends. CDR3 length equals 16 residues. CDR3 DNA sequence: TGTGCCAGTAGTAGCAAGACACCCCCGCCTTCTGATGGCTACACCTTC. This translates into CASSSKTPPPSDGYTF.

The rearrangement joins TRBV28 to TRBJ1-2; tentatively, D is TRBD1 (5 bases). V was shortened by 1 base and J by 0 bases, with 12 bases between the two germline ends. Germline CDR1 is MDHEN and CDR2 is SYDVKM. This CDR3 is built from 16 residues. The chain's CDR3 is CASSLSWPGANYGYTF. For the CDR3, the DNA is TGTGCCAGCAGTTTATCCTGGCCGGGGGCTAACTATGGCTACACCTTC.

The chain carries TRBV11-2 and TRBJ2-3; TRBD1 matches 7 bases. This CDR3 is 16 amino acids long. CDR1 is SGHAT, CDR2 FQNNGV, per germline. V shed 1 base and J 5 bases; nucleotides not matched to a gene: 9. In DNA, the CDR3 is TGTGCCAGCAGCTTAGGACAACAGGGGTCAGGAGATACGCAGTATTTT. Protein: CASSLGQQGSGDTQYF.

The V call is TRBV29-1, the J call TRBJ1-2; D might be TRBD1 (6 bases). The CDR3 has 13 residues. In germline, CDR1 is SQVTM, CDR2 ANQGSEA. V lost 4 bases, J lost 6 bases, and 15 bases lay in between. CDR3 bases: TGCAGCGTTGCGGGGGCTATCGAGGATGGCTACACCTTC. Protein sequence: CSVAGAIEDGYTF.

The CDR3 DNA follows: TGCGCCAGCAGCTTAGAGGGAAGCCAGTTCTTC. As protein: CASSLEGSQFF. The chain links TRBV5-1 to TRBJ2-1, with a weak D call TRBD2 (5 bases). V gave up 2 bases and J gave up 13 bases, with 10 bases separating them. The germline V gene encodes CDR1 SGHRS and CDR2 YFSETQ. This CDR3 has 11 amino acids.